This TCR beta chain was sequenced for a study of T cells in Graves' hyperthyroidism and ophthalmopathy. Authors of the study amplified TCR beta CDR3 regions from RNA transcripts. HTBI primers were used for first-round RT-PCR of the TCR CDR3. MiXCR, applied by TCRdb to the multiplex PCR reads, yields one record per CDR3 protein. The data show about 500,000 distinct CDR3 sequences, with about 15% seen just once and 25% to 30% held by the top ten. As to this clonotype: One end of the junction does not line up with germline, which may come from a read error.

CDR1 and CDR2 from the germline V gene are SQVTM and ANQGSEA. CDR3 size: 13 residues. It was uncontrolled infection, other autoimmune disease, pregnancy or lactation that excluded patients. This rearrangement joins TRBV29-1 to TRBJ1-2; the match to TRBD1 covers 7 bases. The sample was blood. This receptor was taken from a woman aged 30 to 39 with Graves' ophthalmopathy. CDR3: CSAEGDSVYGYTF. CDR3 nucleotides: TGCAGCGCTGAAGGGGACAGCGTCTATGGCTACACCTTC.